Below are 14 T cell receptor beta chains sequenced from a single sample in a study of T cell changes during pregnancy in multiple sclerosis. Generated by immunoSEQ multiplex PCR, the TCRdb table keeps only in-frame clones and is missing some. This table has around 77,000 clones, about nine tenths appearing once. Material: peripheral blood, obtained in the third trimester of pregnancy. The receptors here all came from a female donor in good health, enrolled as a control in a pregnancy study.

This chain uses TRBV18 with TRBJ2-5; D perhaps matches TRBD2 (5 bases). The V gene lost 4 bases and the J gene lost 9 bases, with 18 bases spanning the gap. Germline V lookup: CDR1 KGHSH, CDR2 LQKENI. There are 14 residues in the CDR3. The CDR3 nucleotides read TGTGCCAGCTCACTTTACTCTGGGGAGAGCTCCCAGTACTTC. It codes for CASSLYSGESSQYF.

J is TRBJ2-5 and V is TRBV30, with 13 nucleotides matching TRBD2. The CDR3 has 13 amino acids. Per germline, CDR1 GTSNPN and CDR2 SVGIG (reference sequence). V shed 5 bases and J 11 bases; nucleotides not matched to a gene: 8. In DNA, the CDR3 is TGTGCCTGGCAGACTAGCGGGAGGACCCAGCAGTACTTC. Translating it yields CAWQTSGRTQQYF.

The rearrangement uses TRBV7-2 and TRBJ1-1; tentative D call: TRBD1 (6 bases). Germline loops: CDR1 SGHTA, CDR2 FQGNSA. This CDR3 is 17 amino acids long. Trimming took off 3 bases at V and 1 base at J, with 18 bases between the two ends. This CDR3 reads CASSFTSTGWGNTEAFF. The CDR3 DNA sequence: TGTGCCAGCAGCTTCACCAGCACAGGGTGGGGGAACACTGAAGCTTTCTTT.

The chain employs TRBV30 and TRBJ2-2, with D possibly being TRBD2 (6 bases). The V and J ends lost 4 bases and 0 bases respectively, with 9 bases between them. Looked up from germline, CDR1 is GTSNPN and CDR2 is SVGIG (reference sequence). This CDR3 has 14 residues. The CDR3 spells CAWNPGANTGELFF. CDR3 DNA sequence: TGTGCCTGGAATCCGGGAGCGAACACCGGGGAGCTGTTTTTT.

The gene calls are TRBV25-1 and TRBJ2-5; 8 bases are a match to TRBD1. Germline lookup yields CDR1 MGHDK and CDR2 SYGVNS. After removal of 3 bases from V and 5 bases from J, the junction contained 11 bases not matched to a gene. The CDR3 loop spans 16 amino acids. CDR3 DNA sequence: TGTGCCAGCAGTGACCTAAGACAGGGGATTTTGGAGACCCAGTACTTC. Protein product: CASSDLRQGILETQYF.

The rearrangement uses TRBV28 and TRBJ1-2; D not resolved. Germline lookup yields CDR1 MDHEN and CDR2 SYDVKM. This CDR3 has 12 residues. V was shortened by 6 bases and J by 7 bases, with 12 bases between the two germline ends. The CDR3 nucleotides are TGTGCCAGCAGGCCGACTTTAACTGGCTACACCTTC. Protein: CASRPTLTGYTF.

The chain uses TRBV19 and TRBJ1-2; the D gene is possibly TRBD1 (6 bases). The germline CDR1 and CDR2 sequences are LNHDA and SQIVND (reference sequence). Between the trimmed V and J ends, which lost 4 bases and 7 bases, there was a span of 10 bases. The CDR3 consists of 12 residues. The CDR3 DNA reads as TGTGCCAGTAGTACCTACAGGGCTGGCTACACCTTC. Protein sequence: CASSTYRAGYTF.

The chain couples TRBV28 to TRBJ1-6, with 7 bases matching TRBD1. Trimming at V came to 4 bases and at J to 10 bases, leaving 10 bases not matched to a gene. The CDR3 has 15 residues. Germline lookup yields CDR1 MDHEN and CDR2 SYDVKM. The CDR3 DNA is TGTGCCAGCAGTTCTATCAAGGGGGCTCGGTCACCCCTCCACTTT. Its protein product is CASSSIKGARSPLHF.

J is TRBJ2-7 and V is TRBV18, with 8 bases aligning to TRBD2. Germline CDR1 and CDR2: KGHSH and LQKENI. With 4 bases clipped from V and 4 bases from J, the junction kept 9 bases outside the gene matches. The CDR3 sequence is 15 residues long. CDR3 in amino acids: CASSQPGLGAYEQYF. The CDR3, as DNA: TGTGCCAGCTCACAGCCGGGACTAGGAGCGTACGAGCAGTACTTC.

V is TRBV27 and J is TRBJ1-1; a weak D match, TRBD1 (5 bases). The CDR3 runs to 13 residues. Trimming left V 4 bases short and J 8 bases short, with 14 bases between. Germline V lookup: CDR1 MNHEY, CDR2 SMNVEV (reference sequence). CDR3 nucleotide sequence: TGTGCCAGCAGTTCGGGCAGGGTTAGCGAAGCTTTCTTT. Its protein product is CASSSGRVSEAFF.

The chain joins TRBV7-9 to TRBJ2-1, with D possibly being TRBD2 (6 bases). V was clipped by 5 bases and J by 8 bases, with 13 bases between them. The CDR3 is made up of 13 amino acids. Germline V gene data show CDR1 as SEHNR and CDR2 as FQNEAQ (reference sequence). The CDR3 loop is CASSRTEGDEQFF. CDR3 nucleotide sequence: TGTGCCAGCAGCCGGACGGAGGGAGATGAGCAGTTCTTC.

V usage is TRBV19 and J usage is TRBJ2-1, with TRBD2 identical over 10 bases. This CDR3 spans 17 amino acids. Germline assignment: CDR1 LNHDA and CDR2 SQIVND (reference sequence). V dropped 3 bases and J dropped 1; count of bases not matched to a gene: 6. CDR3 coding DNA: TGTGCCAGTAGTATCTTACTAGCGGGGAGATCCTACAATGAGCAGTTCTTC. Its translation: CASSILLAGRSYNEQFF.

V usage is TRBV27 and J usage is TRBJ1-2; 9 nucleotides agree with TRBD1. Germline V gene data show CDR1 as MNHEY and CDR2 as SMNVEV (reference sequence). The CDR3 has 13 residues. V was pared by 3 bases and J by 6 bases, with 2 bases of the junction left unmatched. The CDR3: CASSFGQGNGYTF. CDR3 bases: TGTGCCAGCAGTTTTGGACAGGGGAATGGCTACACCTTC.

The rearrangement uses TRBV5-1 and TRBJ1-5; D call uncertain. This CDR3 is built from 15 residues. CDR1 is SGHRS, CDR2 YFSETQ, per germline. V was cut by 0 bases and J by 1 base, with 8 bases left in between. The CDR3 DNA reads TGCGCCAGCAGCTTGGAGGGAGGGAGCAATCAGCCCCAGCATTTT. This encodes CASSLEGGSNQPQHF.